This entry describes one T cell receptor (beta chain). What it binds is unknown. This sample is part of a study of T cell responses to AZD1222 COVID-19 vaccine. Findings and caveats of the study: Variant regions that are unmutated are reportedly the target of nearly half of spike-specific TCRs.

The CDR3 loop spans 14 amino acids. V dropped 4 bases and J dropped 7 bases, with 15 bases sitting between them. Germline CDR1 SGDLS, CDR2 YYNGEE. TCRdb's copy holds only in-frame clones and misses some; the assay was immunoSEQ multiplex PCR. The sample carries 150,000 to 190,000 clones, 90% recorded once. The V and J genes are TRBV9 and TRBJ2-1; D is undetermined. The starting material was peripheral blood, obtained 28 days after the second AZD1222 dose. The receptor comes from an adult who received the AZD1222 COVID-19 vaccine. Here the CDR3 DNA reads TGTGCCAGCAGCCCCACGACTTTCCCAAATGAGCAGTTCTTC. Translation: CASSPTTFPNEQFF.